This TCR beta chain was identified in a study of monozygotic twins with inflammatory bowel disease. The CDR3 runs 12 residues. From germline, CDR1 is DFQATT and CDR2 SNEGSKA (reference sequence). TCRdb reprocessed the 5' RACE reads, with one entry per CDR3 protein and no DNA. The sample table includes more than 300,000 distinct CDR3 sequences. The rearrangement links TRBV20-1 to TRBJ1-2; TCRdb selects TRBD1, and the lack of DNA leaves this call unchecked. Material for sequencing was blood. The sequence was obtained from a human donor with ulcerative colitis or Crohn's disease, or a healthy co-twin of an affected twin (not recorded which). The CDR3 sequence: CSAEQGVGGYTF.